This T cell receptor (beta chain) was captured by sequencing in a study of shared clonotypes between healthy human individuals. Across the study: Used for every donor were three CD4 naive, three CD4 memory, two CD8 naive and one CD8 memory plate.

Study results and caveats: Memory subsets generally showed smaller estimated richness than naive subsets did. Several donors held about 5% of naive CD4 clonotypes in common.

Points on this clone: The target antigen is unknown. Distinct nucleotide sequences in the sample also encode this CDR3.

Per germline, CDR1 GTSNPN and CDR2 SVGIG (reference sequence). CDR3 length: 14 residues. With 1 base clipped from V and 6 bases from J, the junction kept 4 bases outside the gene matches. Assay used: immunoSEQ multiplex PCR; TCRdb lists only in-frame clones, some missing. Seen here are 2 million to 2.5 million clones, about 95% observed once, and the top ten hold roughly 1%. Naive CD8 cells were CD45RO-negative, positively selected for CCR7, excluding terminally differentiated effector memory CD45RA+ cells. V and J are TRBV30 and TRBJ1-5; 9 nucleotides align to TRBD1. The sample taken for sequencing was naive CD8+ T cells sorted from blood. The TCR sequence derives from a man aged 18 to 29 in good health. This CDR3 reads CAWSGGQGSQPQHF. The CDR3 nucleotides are TGTGCCTGGAGTGGGGGACAGGGAAGTCAGCCCCAGCATTTT.